These 23 T cell receptor beta chains were sequenced from one sample in a study of cytomegalovirus exposure and HLA in healthy donors. 60 Vbeta and 13 Jbeta primers were used in PCR. The method was immunoSEQ multiplex PCR; TCRdb's version includes in-frame clones alone and lacks a portion of them. The sample consists of 170,000 or so clones, approximately 80% of them appearing once. Sequenced sample: PBMCs. The receptors derive from a man in his fifties or sixties in good health and CMV-seropositive.

The genes are TRBV15 and TRBJ1-4; D gene unclear. The V and J ends lost 3 bases and 3 bases respectively, with 14 bases between them. CDR1 and CDR2 (germline): LNHNV, YYDKDF (reference sequence). The CDR3 is made up of 16 amino acids. In DNA form, the CDR3 reads TGTGCCACCAGCAGGATAGAGGGTGGGCCTAATGAAAAACTGTTTTTT. Its protein is CATSRIEGGPNEKLFF.

This chain joins TRBV11-3 and TRBJ2-1; 8 bases match TRBD2. The CDR3 loop spans 16 amino acids. Germline CDR1 reads SGHNT; CDR2 reads YENEEA. With 1 base clipped from V and 6 bases from J, the junction kept 8 bases outside the gene matches. The CDR3 DNA sequence: TGTGCCAGCAGCTTAGGTAGGACTAGCCCGGTCAATGAGCAGTTCTTC. It yields the protein CASSLGRTSPVNEQFF.

The rearrangement links TRBV19 to TRBJ2-7, with TRBD2 matching 7 bases. This CDR3 comprises 17 residues. The trim removed 4 bases at V and 1 base at J, leaving 13 bases unmatched. The germline CDR1 and CDR2 sequences are LNHDA and SQIVND (reference sequence). The CDR3: CASSRRIGLGGSYEQYF. As DNA, the CDR3 is TGTGCCAGTAGTAGGAGAATTGGTCTCGGGGGGTCCTACGAGCAGTACTTC.

This clone was recorded a few times. This chain joins TRBV9 and TRBJ2-7; D is perhaps TRBD2 (5 bases). The CDR3 extends over 13 amino acids. From germline, CDR1 is SGDLS and CDR2 YYNGEE. V lost 4 bases and J lost 5, with 13 bases in between. CDR3 in DNA: TGTGCCAGCAGCCGACTCCCGAGGGACGAGCAGTACTTC. This codes for CASSRLPRDEQYF.

V gene TRBV6-1 combines with J gene TRBJ1-2; 8 bases map to TRBD1. This CDR3 is built from 15 residues. CDR1 is MNHNS and CDR2 is SASEGT in the germline V gene. The V and J ends lost 4 bases and 8 bases, in that order; junction bases with no gene match: 12. In DNA form, the CDR3 reads TGTGCCAGCAGTGCCGATACAGGGGGAGGAAACGGCTACACCTTC. Amino acid sequence: CASSADTGGGNGYTF.

J is TRBJ1-5 and V is TRBV30; D ambiguous. The CDR3 runs 14 residues. The germline V gene has CDR1 GTSNPN and CDR2 SVGIG (reference sequence). V was pared by 0 bases and J by 6 bases, with 12 bases between. For the CDR3, the DNA is TGTGCCTGGAGTGTGGGGTCAGAGGGTCAGCCCCAGCATTTT. Translated, it gives CAWSVGSEGQPQHF.

This chain links TRBV7-9 with TRBJ2-6; D call uncertain. Per the germline V gene, CDR1 is SEHNR and CDR2 is FQNEAQ (reference sequence). V lost 3 bases to trimming and J lost 0 bases, with 6 bases between them. CDR3 length equals 15 residues. The CDR3 is CASSFVGSGANVLTF. As DNA, the CDR3 is TGTGCCAGCAGCTTTGTCGGCTCTGGGGCCAACGTCCTGACTTTC.

The V gene is TRBV18, the J gene TRBJ1-6; D is perhaps TRBD1 (6 bases). Germline CDR1 reads KGHSH; CDR2 reads LQKENI. Deletions cut 3 bases from V and 2 bases from J, with 17 bases between. The CDR3 is made up of 18 amino acids. The CDR3 is CASSPSDRALAYNSPLHF. The CDR3 DNA reads as TGTGCCAGCTCACCCTCGGACAGAGCCCTTGCCTATAATTCACCCCTCCACTTT.

The chain is built from TRBV6-5 and TRBJ2-1; no clear D gene. The V end lost 4 bases, the J end lost 0 bases, and 7 bases lay between the germline ends. The CDR3 runs to 14 residues. Germline V gene lookup returns CDR1 MNHEY and CDR2 SVGAGI. The CDR3 loop reads CASSLYSSYNEQFF. The CDR3 DNA reads as TGTGCCAGCAGTTTATACAGCTCCTACAATGAGCAGTTCTTC.

CDR3 sequence: CASSLDSSYNEQFF. The CDR3 DNA reads as TGTGCCAGCAGCTTAGACAGCTCCTACAATGAGCAGTTCTTC. This chain links TRBV7-2 with TRBJ2-1; D unclear. V dropped 1 base and J dropped 0 bases, with 4 bases sitting between them. The CDR3 is 14 amino acids. Per the germline V gene, CDR1 is SGHTA and CDR2 is FQGNSA.

The chain carries TRBV5-1 and TRBJ2-6; 7 bases fit TRBD2. Germline CDR1 is SGHRS and CDR2 is YFSETQ. The CDR3 sequence is 19 residues long. After removal of 4 bases from V and 0 bases from J, the junction contained 13 bases not matched to a gene. CDR3: CASSPEGAGDFSGANVLTF. The CDR3 DNA sequence: TGCGCCAGCAGCCCAGAAGGCGCGGGGGACTTCTCTGGGGCCAACGTCCTGACTTTC. The whole variable domain, filled in from reference TRBV5-1 and TRBJ2-6, reads KAGVTQTPRYLIKTRGQQVTLSCSPISGHRSVSWYQQTPGQGLQFLFEYFSETQRNKGNFPGRFSGRQFSNSRSEMNVSTLELGDSALYLCASSPEGAGDFSGANVLTFGAGSRLTVL.

The rearrangement joins TRBV5-1 to TRBJ2-7; no definite D call. This CDR3 is 14 amino acids long. V shed 2 bases and J shed 0 bases, with 9 bases lying between them. From germline, CDR1 is SGHRS and CDR2 YFSETQ. The DNA of the CDR3 is TGCGCCAGCAGCTTCGATCCTAGCTCCTACGAGCAGTACTTC. It translates to CASSFDPSSYEQYF. Combining the CDR3 with reference TRBV5-1 and TRBJ2-7 gives the whole variable domain KAGVTQTPRYLIKTRGQQVTLSCSPISGHRSVSWYQQTPGQGLQFLFEYFSETQRNKGNFPGRFSGRQFSNSRSEMNVSTLELGDSALYLCASSFDPSSYEQYFGPGTRLTVT.

The chain uses TRBV25-1 and TRBJ1-5; 10 positions agree with TRBD1. Germline assignment: CDR1 MGHDK and CDR2 SYGVNS. V lost 7 bases to trimming and J lost 2 bases; unmatched junction nucleotides: 14. The CDR3 length is 18 residues. In DNA form, the CDR3 reads TGTGCCAGCAAGTGTACGGGACAGGGGCAATTTGGCAATCAGCCCCAGCATTTT. This translates into CASKCTGQGQFGNQPQHF.

The chain carries TRBV6-5 and TRBJ1-1; D unclear. Germline assignment: CDR1 MNHEY and CDR2 SVGAGI. The CDR3 sequence is 13 residues long. V lost 0 bases and J 8 bases, leaving 10 bases between the germline ends. The CDR3 DNA reads as TGTGCCAGCAGTTACTCTGGGCTTCAAGAAGCTTTCTTT. Translating it yields CASSYSGLQEAFF.

The chain recombines TRBV2 with TRBJ2-3; 8 nucleotides match TRBD2. The length of the CDR3 is 15 residues. Germline CDR1 is SNHLY and CDR2 is FYNNEI. Unmatched junction bases numbered 5, after V lost 6 bases and J lost 0 bases. DNA for the CDR3: TGTGCCAGCAGACCCGGACTAGCCAGCACAGATACGCAGTATTTT. Encoded protein: CASRPGLASTDTQYF.

This chain links TRBV15 with TRBJ1-2; D not resolved. Between the trimmed V and J ends, which lost 0 bases and 7 bases, there was a span of 15 bases. This CDR3 is built from 15 residues. The germline V gene encodes CDR1 LNHNV and CDR2 YYDKDF (reference sequence). The CDR3 reads CATSRDRAWAGGYTF. The CDR3 bases are TGTGCCACCAGCAGAGATAGAGCCTGGGCGGGTGGCTACACCTTC. The entire variable domain, with the rest obtained from reference TRBV15 and TRBJ1-2, is as follows: DAMVIQNPRYQVTQFGKPVTLSCSQTLNHNVMYWYQQKSSQAPKLLFHYYDKDFNNEADTPDNFQSRRPNTSFCFLDIRSPGLGDTAMYLCATSRDRAWAGGYTFGSGTRLTVV.

The CDR3 DNA reads as TGCGCCAGCAGCTCTGGCCGGATCTTGACTAGTAACAATGAGCAGTTCTTC. Translation: CASSSGRILTSNNEQFF. V is TRBV5-1 and J is TRBJ2-1, with TRBD2 as a possible D gene (6 bases). The CDR3 sequence is 17 residues long. Germline V gives CDR1 SGHRS, CDR2 YFSETQ. The V and J ends lost 3 bases and 5 bases respectively, with 21 bases between them.

This clone was seen just once. This sample also contains other DNA sequences that code for the same CDR3. The chain uses TRBV27 and TRBJ1-5, with a tentative D call TRBD1 (6 bases). Trimming left V 2 bases short and J 4 bases short, with 6 bases between. The V gene's germline CDR1 is MNHEY and CDR2 SMNVEV (reference sequence). CDR3 length: 13 residues. CDR3: CASSLGQNQPQHF. The CDR3 nucleotides are TGTGCCAGCAGTTTAGGACAGAATCAGCCCCAGCATTTT.

The rearrangement uses TRBV7-9 and TRBJ2-5; unclear D gene. Germline V gene sequence: CDR1 SEHNR, CDR2 FQNEAQ (reference sequence). V was cut by 1 base and J by 5 bases, with 5 bases left in between. CDR3 length: 12 amino acids. The CDR3 nucleotides are TGTGCCAGCAGCTTAGGGAGTGAGACCCAGTACTTC. Its translation is CASSLGSETQYF.

J is TRBJ1-1 and V is TRBV29-1; no reliable D call. There are 13 residues in the CDR3. The germline gives CDR1 SQVTM, CDR2 ANQGSEA. V lost 5 bases and J 2 bases, leaving 12 bases between the germline ends. The CDR3 here is CSVQAGSNTEAFF. The CDR3 coding sequence is TGCAGCGTTCAAGCAGGAAGTAACACTGAAGCTTTCTTT.

The CDR3 here is CASSERGHTGGRQPQHF. The CDR3 DNA sequence: TGTGCCAGCAGTGAAAGGGGTCATACAGGGGGTAGGCAGCCCCAGCATTTT. The rearrangement joins TRBV6-1 to TRBJ1-5, with 8 nucleotides matching TRBD1. This CDR3 contains 17 residues. Germline loops: CDR1 MNHNS, CDR2 SASEGT. After removal of 2 bases from V and 7 bases from J, the junction contained 13 bases not matched to a gene.

V is TRBV9 and J is TRBJ2-1; D is perhaps TRBD1 (5 bases). The germline V gene encodes CDR1 SGDLS and CDR2 YYNGEE. The length of the CDR3 is 17 residues. The ends were cut back, 0 bases at V and 4 bases at J, with 17 bases in the middle. The CDR3 DNA reads TGTGCCAGCAGCGTAGAGGCAGGGTCAGGGTATTACAATGAGCAGTTCTTC. Its protein is CASSVEAGSGYYNEQFF.

This clone was recorded once. The chain combines TRBV5-5 with TRBJ2-2, with D hard to call. Trimming took off 0 bases at V and 4 bases at J, with 7 bases between the two ends. The length of the CDR3 is 14 residues. Germline values: CDR1 SGHKS, CDR2 YYEKEE (reference sequence). DNA of the CDR3: TGTGCCAGCAGCTTGGTCTCCGGCACCGGGGAGCTGTTTTTT. It is translated as CASSLVSGTGELFF.